The sample holds a few counts of the clone carrying this T cell receptor (beta chain). Its antigen is still unknown. The germline gives CDR1 SGHDN, CDR2 FVKESK. V lost 1 base and J 0 bases, leaving 12 bases between the germline ends. The CDR3 extends over 16 amino acids. This entry is derived from a study of cytomegalovirus exposure and HLA in healthy donors. Study-wide findings and caveats: A later analysis reportedly identified an Asian-associated ancestry cluster as carrying fewer N-insertions than the approximately 730-donor mean. Most of the CMV-associated TCR beta chains (in a later analysis) appeared to be HLA-restricted. Excluded: some indistinguishable V segments such as TRBV6-2 and TRBV6-3. Many donors shared some public TCRs, even though most TCR sequences were rare.

The PCR made use of 60 Vbeta and 13 Jbeta primers. TCRdb's table, derived via immunoSEQ multiplex PCR, lists solely in-frame clones and lacks some. Of about 170,000 clones in the sample, around 83% were seen once. The receptor was isolated from a man under 40 in good health and CMV-seropositive. The sequencing input was PBMCs. This rearrangement joins TRBV14 to TRBJ1-1; tentatively, D is TRBD1 (5 bases). The CDR3 spells CASSQGQGSMNTEAFF. CDR3 in DNA: TGTGCCAGCAGCCAAGGCCAGGGTTCAATGAACACTGAAGCTTTCTTT. Combining the CDR3 with reference TRBV14 and TRBJ1-1 gives the whole variable domain EAGVTQFPSHSVIEKGQTVTLRCDPISGHDNLYWYRRVMGKEIKFLLHFVKESKQDESGMPNNRFLAERTGGTYSTLKVQPAELEDSGVYFCASSQGQGSMNTEAFFGQGTRLTVV.